The 20 T cell receptor beta chains listed next were all sequenced from one sample in a study of blood T cell repertoires in COVID-19. The repertoire was sequenced with immunoSEQ multiplex PCR; TCRdb's copy has only in-frame clones and lacks some. The sample lists around 270,000 clones, 84% seen once, with 1.5% to 1.9% in the top ten. Sequenced sample: peripheral blood. Receptor source: a woman between 40 and 55 years old who had recovered from COVID-19.

The chain combines TRBV5-1 with TRBJ1-1; 7 bases line up with TRBD1. Germline CDR1 is SGHRS and CDR2 is YFSETQ. Losses at the gene ends were 4 bases for V and 1 base for J; bases not matched to a gene: 7. This CDR3 contains 15 residues. The CDR3 region is CASSPGTERNTEAFF. The CDR3 DNA sequence: TGCGCCAGCAGCCCTGGGACAGAAAGGAACACTGAAGCTTTCTTT. The full variable domain, its missing parts supplied by reference TRBV5-1 and TRBJ1-1, is KAGVTQTPRYLIKTRGQQVTLSCSPISGHRSVSWYQQTPGQGLQFLFEYFSETQRNKGNFPGRFSGRQFSNSRSEMNVSTLELGDSALYLCASSPGTERNTEAFFGQGTRLTVV.

V gene TRBV28 combines with J gene TRBJ1-6, with TRBD1 matching 8 bases. The CDR3 loop spans 13 amino acids. With 8 bases clipped from V and 12 bases from J, the junction kept 9 bases outside the gene matches. Germline V CDR1 and CDR2: MDHEN, SYDVKM. Here the CDR3 DNA reads TGTGCCAGCGCCCTAACAGGGGGGAGACCCCTCCACTTT. Translation: CASALTGGRPLHF.

The genes are TRBV28 and TRBJ1-5; 7 nucleotides align to TRBD1. This CDR3 is 16 amino acids long. Germline V gene lookup returns CDR1 MDHEN and CDR2 SYDVKM. V lost 5 bases to trimming and J lost 4 bases; unmatched junction nucleotides: 11. In DNA, the CDR3 is TGTGCCAGCAGTCCTTCGGGACAGCTAAGGAATCAGCCCCAGCATTTT. As protein: CASSPSGQLRNQPQHF.

The J gene is TRBJ2-7, the V gene TRBV4-1; D is possibly TRBD2 (6 bases). The V end was cut by 4 bases, the J end by 5 bases, with 15 bases between. The CDR3 sequence is 14 residues long. CDR1 is MGHRA and CDR2 is YSYEKL in the germline V gene. The chain's CDR3 is CASSPSGLGDEQYF. CDR3 DNA sequence: TGCGCCAGCAGCCCCTCGGGACTTGGCGACGAGCAGTACTTC.

The chain combines TRBV18 with TRBJ1-6; D possibly corresponds to TRBD1 (6 bases). V was cut by 5 bases and J by 10 bases, with 18 bases left in between. CDR3 length: 15 residues. Germline V gives CDR1 KGHSH, CDR2 LQKENI. The CDR3 DNA reads as TGTGCCAGCTCAATGTACCGGGACATCGGGTCACCCCTCCACTTT. Translated, it gives CASSMYRDIGSPLHF.

This rearrangement joins TRBV28 to TRBJ1-1; TRBD1 matches at 10 bases. V was clipped by 7 bases and J by 5 bases; unmatched bases: 4. The length of the CDR3 is 13 residues. Germline-derived CDR1 and CDR2 are MDHEN and SYDVKM. CDR3 DNA sequence: TGTGCCAGCATCCGGGACAGGGGAACTGAAGCTTTCTTT. It encodes CASIRDRGTEAFF.

This chain uses TRBV11-2 with TRBJ1-6; D ambiguous. Germline CDR1 and CDR2: SGHAT and FQNNGV. This CDR3 contains 14 residues. Trimming removed 4 bases from V and 6 bases from J, with 10 bases in between. CDR3 protein: CASSSYGPNSPLHF. CDR3 nucleotides: TGTGCCAGCAGCTCGTATGGCCCTAATTCACCCCTCCACTTT. Full variable domain (rest looked up from reference TRBV11-2 and TRBJ1-6): EAGVAQSPRYKIIEKRQSVAFWCNPISGHATLYWYQQILGQGPKLLIQFQNNGVVDDSQLPKDRFSAERLKGVDSTLKIQPAKLEDSAVYLCASSSYGPNSPLHFGNGTRLTVT.

This chain links TRBV5-1 with TRBJ2-1; weak D call: TRBD2 (6 bases). The V end lost 4 bases, the J end lost 4 bases, and 15 bases lay between the germline ends. CDR1 SGHRS and CDR2 YFSETQ come from the germline V gene. The CDR3 is 15 amino acids. The CDR3 DNA reads as TGCGCCAGCAGCCCTTCTGGGGCGGGGTACAATGAGCAGTTCTTC. Translated: CASSPSGAGYNEQFF.

The V call is TRBV25-1, the J call TRBJ1-6, with D maybe TRBD1 (6 bases). Trimming pared 7 bases from V and 3 bases from J, leaving 10 bases between. The CDR3 length is 14 residues. The germline gives CDR1 MGHDK, CDR2 SYGVNS. In DNA form, the CDR3 reads TGTGCCAGCACCAGGGGTCTCTATAATTCACCCCTCCACTTT. Protein: CASTRGLYNSPLHF.

This clone was seen only once. The chain employs TRBV2 and TRBJ1-1, with D uncertain. CDR3 length: 13 amino acids. Germline CDR1 and CDR2: SNHLY and FYNNEI. The V end was cut by 2 bases, the J end by 3 bases, with 7 bases between. DNA for the CDR3: TGTGCCAGCAGTGAATTGGCCTACACTGAAGCTTTCTTT. Amino acids: CASSELAYTEAFF.

The gene calls are TRBV6-6 and TRBJ2-1; maybe TRBD1 (6 bases). The CDR3 extends over 15 amino acids. Germline CDR1 and CDR2: MNHNY and SVGAGI (reference sequence). The ends were cut back, 2 bases at V and 2 bases at J, with 10 bases in the middle. The CDR3 DNA sequence: TGTGCCAGCAGTTACCCCCGGGACACCTACAATGAGCAGTTCTTC. It translates to CASSYPRDTYNEQFF.

The rearrangement joins TRBV12-2 to TRBJ2-1; the table's D call, TRBD2, was not checked against the DNA. TRBV12-2 is designated a pseudogene. This CDR3 has 13 amino acids. The CDR3 bases are TGTGCAAGTCGCTTAGGGGGAGGCAATGAGCAGTTCTTC. It yields the protein CASRLGGGNEQFF.

The V gene is TRBV6-4, the J gene TRBJ1-2; D is undetermined. The V gene's germline CDR1 is MRHNA and CDR2 SNTAGT. The CDR3 is 14 residues long. V was cut by 2 bases and J by 5 bases, with 12 bases left in between. CDR3 in DNA: TGTGCCAGCAGTGACCTGCCGGGATCTTATGGCTACACCTTC. It specifies CASSDLPGSYGYTF.

The chain uses TRBV18 and TRBJ2-1; TRBD2 agrees at 7 bases. V gave up 6 bases and J gave up 3 bases; unmatched junction bases: 8. Germline CDR1 KGHSH, CDR2 LQKENI. The CDR3 extends over 15 amino acids. CDR3 amino acids: CASSQTGGYYNEQFF. Written as DNA, the CDR3 is TGTGCCAGCTCTCAGACGGGGGGATACTACAATGAGCAGTTCTTC.

The gene calls are TRBV28 and TRBJ2-2, with unresolved D. The CDR3 consists of 14 residues. Trimming removed 2 bases from V and 5 bases from J, with 9 bases in between. Germline CDR1 reads MDHEN; CDR2 reads SYDVKM. The CDR3 region has the DNA TGTGCCAGCAGTTTAGTAATCTTAACCGGGGAGCTGTTTTTT. Translating gives CASSLVILTGELFF.

This chain connects TRBV7-8 to TRBJ2-7; tentative D call: TRBD1 (5 bases). Germline V lookup: CDR1 SGHVS, CDR2 FQNEAQ. The CDR3 has 14 residues. Between the trimmed V and J ends, which lost 0 bases and 3 bases, there was a span of 9 bases. CDR3: CASSLAMGLYEQYF. CDR3 DNA sequence: TGTGCCAGCAGCTTAGCGATGGGGCTCTACGAGCAGTACTTC.

The rearrangement uses TRBV19 and TRBJ2-5; D is perhaps TRBD2 (6 bases). Germline V CDR1 and CDR2: LNHDA, SQIVND (reference sequence). Trimming stripped 3 bases from V and 0 bases from J, with 11 bases between. The CDR3 consists of 15 residues. CDR3 bases: TGTGCCAGTAGTATTGGAGGACTATACCAAGAGACCCAGTACTTC. This translates into CASSIGGLYQETQYF.

There are a few counts of this clone. This chain connects TRBV12-3 or TRBV12-4 to TRBJ2-1; 9 nucleotides agree with TRBD2. V shed 6 bases, J shed 9 bases, and the junction held 6 bases outside the gene matches. The CDR3 is made up of 13 amino acids. The CDR3 sequence: CASSRSGGSEQFF. CDR3 DNA sequence: TGTGCCAGCAGCCGGAGCGGGGGGAGTGAGCAGTTCTTC.

The chain uses TRBV6-5 and TRBJ1-6; possibly TRBD1 for D (6 bases). V was pared by 6 bases and J by 7 bases, with 10 bases between. CDR1 is MNHEY, CDR2 SVGAGI, per germline. The length of the CDR3 is 13 residues. The CDR3 reads CASRDTGNSPLHF. The CDR3 DNA is TGTGCCAGCAGGGACACAGGGAATTCACCCCTCCACTTT.

This clone has just one count. The V and J genes are TRBV10-1 and TRBJ2-5, with 7 bases that match TRBD1. CDR1 is WNHNN, CDR2 SYGVQD, per germline (reference sequence). Trimming removed 6 bases from V and 5 bases from J; junction bases left unmatched: 15. The CDR3 extends over 16 amino acids. CDR3 residues: CASRKGQSFWGETQYF. Written as DNA, the CDR3 is TGCGCCAGCAGAAAGGGACAGTCATTTTGGGGGGAGACCCAGTACTTC.